The rows below give T cell receptor beta chains drawn from one sample of a study of early T cells in non-severe SARS-CoV-2 infection. In TCRdb, the 5' RACE reads were re-called with MiXCR into one record per CDR3 protein. Seen here are about 70,000 distinct CDR3 sequences, around 10% observed once, and the top ten hold approximately 4.5%. Sequencing was performed on whole blood. The origin of the receptors is an adult who was a healthcare worker with PCR-confirmed SARS-CoV-2 infection or an uninfected control (not recorded which). CDR3s include the opening cysteine and the closing phenylalanine or tryptophan. D genes are given only for firm matches. Clone size, where shown, is once, few, many, or a class for clones that have expanded.

j_gene,d_gene,v_gene,abundance,CDR3aa,CDR3nt
TRBJ1-6,-,TRBV7-2,-,CASSSGSSYNSPLHF,TGTGCCAGCAGCTCGGGGAGCTCCTATAATTCACCCCTCCACTTT
TRBJ2-1,-,TRBV7-2,few,CASSLVGGHNEQFF,TGTGCCAGCAGCTTAGTCGGGGGGCACAATGAGCAGTTCTTC
TRBJ1-6,-,TRBV18,many,CASSPLEDSPLHF,TGTGCCAGCTCACCACTGGAAGATTCACCCCTCCACTTT
TRBJ1-1,-,TRBV6-1,many,CASKGDTLSTEAFF,TGTGCCAGCAAGGGGGACACCCTGAGCACTGAAGCTTTCTTT
TRBJ1-1,-,TRBV30,once,CAWGSLLVTEAFF,TGTGCTTGGGGGTCACTCCTCGTGACTGAAGCTTTCTTT
TRBJ1-5,-,TRBV6-2/TRBV6-3,many,CASRPNGQPQHF,TGTGCCAGCAGGCCGAATGGACAGCCCCAGCATTTT
TRBJ1-5,-,TRBV7-2,many,CASSRGVNQPQHF,TGTGCCAGCAGTCGAGGGGTCAATCAGCCCCAGCATTTT
TRBJ2-1,TRBD1,TRBV20-1,-,CSAPGQGWDNEQFF,TGCAGTGCTCCTGGACAGGGTTGGGACAATGAGCAGTTCTTC
TRBJ1-2,-,TRBV18,many,CASSPPSGYGYTF,TGTGCCAGCTCACCACCGTCGGGTTATGGCTACACCTTC
TRBJ1-1,-,TRBV7-6,-,CASSFLGGGIQNTEAFF,TGTGCCAGCAGCTTTTTGGGAGGGGGGATCCAGAACACTGAAGCTTTCTTT
TRBJ1-1,-,TRBV6-2/TRBV6-3,few,CASRSGFMNTEAFF,TGTGCCAGCAGATCAGGATTTATGAACACTGAAGCTTTCTTT
TRBJ1-1,-,TRBV4-2,few,CASSQDWGNTEAFF,TGTGCCAGCAGCCAAGATTGGGGGAACACTGAAGCTTTCTTT
TRBJ2-4,TRBD1,TRBV18,-,CASSPPGTGDIQYF,TGTGCCAGCTCACCTCCTGGGACAGGGGACATTCAGTACTTC
TRBJ2-7,TRBD1,TRBV11-2,many,CASSPLGRTGGSQYEQYF,TGTGCCAGCAGCCCCCTGGGCCGGACAGGGGGCTCACAATACGAGCAGTACTTC
TRBJ2-5,TRBD2,TRBV6-5,-,CASCSGGYKETQYF,TGTGCCAGCTGTTCGGGAGGGTACAAAGAGACCCAGTACTTC
TRBJ1-1,-,TRBV6-5,many,CASSYSSNTEAFF,TGTGCCAGCAGTTACTCCTCGAACACTGAAGCTTTCTTT
TRBJ2-1,-,TRBV5-1,few,CASSSTSYNEQFF,TGCGCCAGCAGCTCTACTAGTTACAATGAGCAGTTCTTC
TRBJ1-5,-,TRBV11-2,-,CASSQVGGNQPQHF,TGTGCCAGCAGCCAAGTGGGGGGCAATCAGCCCCAGCATTTT
TRBJ1-6,-,TRBV18,many,CASSPSFGGGSPLHF,TGTGCCAGCTCACCATCGTTCGGCGGGGGGTCACCCCTCCACTTT
TRBJ2-7,-,TRBV25-1,many,CASSGSSYEQYF,TGTGCCAGCTCTGGGAGCTCCTACGAGCAGTACTTC
TRBJ1-1,TRBD1,TRBV28,many,CASRIPPGAGGSTEAFF,TGTGCCAGCAGGATACCTCCCGGGGCAGGGGGCTCCACTGAAGCTTTCTTT
TRBJ2-7,-,TRBV7-2,-,CASSPRDAAEQYF,TGTGCCAGCAGCCCCCGGGACGCGGCCGAGCAGTACTTC
TRBJ2-7,TRBD1,TRBV4-1,-,CASSPPDRNYEQYF,TGCGCCAGCAGCCCACCGGACAGGAACTACGAGCAGTACTTC
TRBJ1-3,TRBD1,TRBV5-1,few,CASSPGQSGNTIYF,TGCGCCAGCAGCCCGGGACAGTCTGGAAACACCATATATTTT
TRBJ2-7,-,TRBV7-9,many,CASSLYLDPYEQYF,TGTGCCAGCAGCTTGTATTTGGACCCGTACGAGCAGTACTTC
TRBJ2-7,TRBD2,TRBV9,few,CASSVGWSTGGYEQYF,TGTGCCAGCAGCGTAGGTTGGTCCACGGGGGGCTACGAGCAGTACTTC
TRBJ2-1,-,TRBV12-3/TRBV12-4,few,CASSPTNEQFF,TGTGCCAGCAGCCCCACCAATGAGCAGTTCTTC
TRBJ2-3,TRBD2,TRBV9,-,CASTRLAGDTDTQYF,TGTGCCAGCACCCGACTAGCGGGGGACACAGATACGCAGTATTTT